This TCR beta chain was recovered during a study of blood T cell repertoires in COVID-19. The V gene end was trimmed by 5 bases and the J gene end by 2 bases; junction bases not matched to a gene: 3. CDR3 length: 16 residues. Looked up from germline, CDR1 is LGHDT and CDR2 is YNNKEL (reference sequence). Sequencing used immunoSEQ multiplex PCR; TCRdb keeps in-frame clones, though not all of them. The data contain under 300,000 clones, 80% to 90% of them singletons. This sequence originates from a man aged 40-50 years who had recovered from COVID-19. Specimen: PBMCs or T cells enriched from blood (not recorded which). The chain carries TRBV3-1 (or the pseudogene TRBV3-2) and TRBJ2-1, with 13 bases identical to TRBD2. Written as DNA, the CDR3 is TGTGCCAGCAGCTCCGGGACTAGCGGGACCTACAATGAGCAGTTCTTC. It encodes CASSSGTSGTYNEQFF.